Listed here are 11 T cell receptor beta chains from one sample, sequenced in a study of blood T cells in healthy people across ages. Then a second PCR, running about 6 to 12 cycles, was carried out with a sample-barcoded 5' primer and a J-beta primer mix. A single record per CDR3 protein comes from TCRdb applying MiXCR to the 5' RACE reads. The profile shows roughly 1.4 million distinct CDR3 sequences, around 59% of them singletons. The sequenced sample was blood. These receptors came from a young man in good health.

This clonotype showed up just a few times. The CDR3 region has the DNA TGTGCCAGCAGAACCGGGACAACACCGAATCAGCCCCAGCATTTT. Protein product: CASRTGTTPNQPQHF. The chain is built from TRBV12-3 or TRBV12-4 and TRBJ1-5; possibly TRBD1 for D (6 bases). The CDR3 contains 15 residues. The V end was cut by 6 bases, the J end by 4 bases, with 16 bases between.

The chain is built from TRBV7-2 and TRBJ2-3; 11 nucleotides align to TRBD2. The CDR3 contains 17 residues. The germline gives CDR1 SGHTA, CDR2 FQGNSA. J lost 0 bases, V lost 4 bases, and 6 bases had no gene match. Written as DNA, the CDR3 is TGTGCCAGCAGCTACCAGGGACTAGCGGAGAGCACAGATACGCAGTATTTT. Its protein product is CASSYQGLAESTDTQYF.

This chain joins TRBV29-1 and TRBJ1-1; 9 nucleotides agree with TRBD1. The V and J ends lost 8 bases and 1 base, in that order; junction bases with no gene match: 5. Germline V gives CDR1 SQVTM, CDR2 ANQGSEA. The CDR3 sequence is 13 residues long. The CDR3 nucleotides read TGCAGCATCTGGACAGGGGAGAACACTGAAGCTTTCTTT. Its protein product is CSIWTGENTEAFF.

The rearrangement joins TRBV27 to TRBJ2-1; 8 nucleotides align to TRBD1. V lost 11 bases and J lost 9; bases outside the gene matches: 12. The V gene's germline CDR1 is MNHEY and CDR2 SMNVEV (reference sequence). This CDR3 spans 13 amino acids. For the CDR3, the DNA is TGTGCCCACGGACAGGGAGCTGGGAGTGAGCAGTTCTTC. It encodes CAHGQGAGSEQFF.

Worth noting for this clonotype: The junction departs from the called germline gene at one end, perhaps through a read error. The V call is TRBV28, the J call TRBJ2-7, with TRBD2 identical over 9 bases. The germline V gene has CDR1 MDHEN and CDR2 SYDVKM. The CDR3 is 15 amino acids. The CDR3 sequence is CASRLAGASSYGQYF. The CDR3, as DNA: TGTGCCAGCCGATTAGCGGGGGCCAGCTCCTACGGGCAGTACTTC.

V and J are TRBV12-3 or TRBV12-4 and TRBJ1-6, with a tentative D call TRBD1 (6 bases). This CDR3 is built from 14 residues. Between the trimmed V and J ends, which lost 3 bases and 9 bases, there was a span of 12 bases. CDR3: CASSFGAGVSPLHF. The DNA of the CDR3 is TGTGCCAGCAGTTTTGGGGCAGGGGTTTCACCCCTCCACTTT.

This chain connects TRBV4-1 to TRBJ2-3, with D hard to call. The germline CDR1 and CDR2 sequences are MGHRA and YSYEKL. The CDR3 loop spans 13 amino acids. Between the trimmed V and J ends, which lost 4 bases and 4 bases, there was a span of 9 bases. The CDR3 DNA follows: TGCGCCAGCAGCCCCCTGAGCGCAGATACGCAGTATTTT. This encodes CASSPLSADTQYF.

The chain is built from TRBV2 and TRBJ2-3; D might be TRBD2 (6 bases). This CDR3 contains 16 residues. Germline CDR1 and CDR2: SNHLY and FYNNEI. Between the trimmed V and J ends, which lost 4 bases and 1 base, there was a span of 15 bases. The CDR3 coding sequence is TGTGCCAGCAGTGGAACGGGACTCCCAGGCACAGATACGCAGTATTTT. This translates into CASSGTGLPGTDTQYF.

This chain links TRBV29-1 with TRBJ1-2; D might be TRBD1 (5 bases). Germline V gene lookup returns CDR1 SQVTM and CDR2 ANQGSEA. Trimming removed 2 bases from V and 2 bases from J, with 9 bases in between. The length of the CDR3 is 13 residues. The CDR3 DNA reads as TGCAGCGTTGAACACCGGGGCAACTATGGCTACACCTTC. Encoded protein: CSVEHRGNYGYTF.

V usage is TRBV6-5 and J usage is TRBJ1-2; TRBD1 is a possible D gene (6 bases). V was cut by 5 bases and J by 8 bases, with 18 bases left in between. Germline lookup yields CDR1 MNHEY and CDR2 SVGAGI. The CDR3 is 14 amino acids. The CDR3 region has the DNA TGTGCCAGCAGTACCCCAGGGGAAGGATGGGGCTACACCTTC. Translated, it gives CASSTPGEGWGYTF.

The V gene is TRBV4-3, the J gene TRBJ2-7; 9 nucleotides line up with TRBD2. Germline trimming cut 0 bases from V and 2 bases from J; bases unmatched to any gene: 8. The CDR3 loop spans 17 amino acids. Germline assignment: CDR1 LGHNA and CDR2 YSLEER. CDR3 nucleotide sequence: TGCGCCAGCAGCCAAGAAATTCTAGCGGGGCGAACCTACGAGCAGTACTTC. Translated: CASSQEILAGRTYEQYF.